Listed here is a single TCR beta chain. The target antigen is unknown. The gene names given are mouse names. The observed sequence ends 1 residue before the CDR3 terminus, with the missing tail filled in from the germline J gene. The data were produced by immunoSEQ multiplex PCR, yet TCRdb's version contains in-frame clones alone and is incomplete. The profile shows 6,000 or so clones, 40% to 60% of them singletons. These data belong to a study of tissue T cells after allogeneic stem cell transplantation. Overall study findings and caveats: Shared clones across patients were few; motif clustering revealed tissue-specific shared signatures. Anatomically similar tissues had similar TCR repertoires within each patient.

As to time point: mouse harvest day 7 after allogeneic transplant. Tail vein injection delivered 10^7 T-cell-depleted bone marrow cells and 10^6 splenic CD5+ T cells. Tissues came from B6→BALB/c major-mismatch GVHD mice at day 7 or 14. The CDR3 sequence is 14 residues long. CDR1 and CDR2 from the germline V gene are KGHTA and FQNQQP. The V and J genes are TRBV23 and TRBJ2-4; TRBD2, the D gene given by the table, was not confirmed from the DNA. The TCR was taken from a female BALB/c mouse given C57BL/6 T cells with graft-versus-host disease after an allogeneic hematopoietic cell transplant. The source material was gut tissue. CDR3 DNA, as far as it was read: TGCTCCAGCAGTCAGACTGGGGGTCAAAACACCTTGTAC. It translates to CSSSQTGGQNTLY. The CDR3 in full is CSSSQTGGQNTLYF.